The present T cell receptor (beta chain) was sequenced within a study of T cell repertoires in cytomegalovirus infection. Study-level background: Through public TCR beta signatures, both CMV infection and matching HLA type were indicated.

The junction had 11 bases not matched to a gene; V was cut back by 5 bases and J by 2 bases. CDR1 is SGHVS and CDR2 is FQNEAQ in the germline V gene. The CDR3 sequence is 16 residues long. Whole-study findings and limits: CMV-specific TCR beta clonotypes restricted by HLA-C were the ones dominating the ex vivo response.

This clonotype was seen at least ten times. Its target is not known. MiXCR was run by TCRdb on the reads, yielding one entry per CDR3 protein. The data show approximately 500,000 distinct CDR3 sequences, approximately 16% seen once. The chain links TRBV7-8 to TRBJ1-1, with 7 bases fitting TRBD1. The sequence was obtained from a human donor in good health (CMV status not recorded). Some clones in this sample may be carry-over from other donors' samples. Sequencing input: CD8+ T cells from PBMCs. The CDR3 coding sequence is TGTGCCAGCAGCACAAGGGGGCGGGGGGCAAACACTGAAGCTTTCTTT. Protein sequence: CASSTRGRGANTEAFF.